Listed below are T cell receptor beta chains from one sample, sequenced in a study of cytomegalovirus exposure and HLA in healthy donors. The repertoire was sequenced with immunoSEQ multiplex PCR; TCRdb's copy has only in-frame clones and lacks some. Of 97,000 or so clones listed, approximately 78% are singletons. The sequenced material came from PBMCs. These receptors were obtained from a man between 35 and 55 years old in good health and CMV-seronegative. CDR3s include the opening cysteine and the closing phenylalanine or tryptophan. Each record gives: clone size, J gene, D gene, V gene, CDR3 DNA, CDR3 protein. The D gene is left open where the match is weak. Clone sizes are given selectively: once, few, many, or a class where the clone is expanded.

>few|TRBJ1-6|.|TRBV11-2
TGTGCCAGCAGCCCCGGGGCCTATAATTCACCCCTCCACTTT
CASSPGAYNSPLHF
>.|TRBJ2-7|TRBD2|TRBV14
TGTGCCAGCAGCCAAGAAGGGACTAGCGGGGTTCCGCAGTACTTC
CASSQEGTSGVPQYF
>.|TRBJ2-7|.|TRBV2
TGTGCCAGCAGTCCCCAGCGGGCATCCTACGAGCAGTACTTC
CASSPQRASYEQYF
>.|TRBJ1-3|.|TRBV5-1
TGCGCCAGTTCCCAGGGCTCTGGAAACACCATATATTTT
CASSQGSGNTIYF
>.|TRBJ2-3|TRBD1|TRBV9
TGTGCCAGCAATCGACAGGGGACAGATACGCAGTATTTT
CASNRQGTDTQYF
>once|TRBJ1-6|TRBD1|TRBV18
TGTGCCAGCTCCCAGACCGGGACAGGGGGTGGGTCAAATAATTCACCCCTCCACTTT
CASSQTGTGGGSNNSPLHF
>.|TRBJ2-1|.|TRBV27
TGTGCCAGCAGTGGGACTCCCGTTTACAATGAGCAGTTCTTC
CASSGTPVYNEQFF
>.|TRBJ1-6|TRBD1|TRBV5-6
TGTGCCAGCAGCCCCCCGACAGGGGGTAATTCACCCCTCCACTTT
CASSPPTGGNSPLHF
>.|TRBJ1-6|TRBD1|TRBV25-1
TGTGCCAGCAGTGGACAGGGGGCTTATAATTCACCCCTCCACTTT
CASSGQGAYNSPLHF
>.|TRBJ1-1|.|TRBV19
TGTGCCAGTAGTATAGGAAGAGGGGGAGCTTTCTTT
CASSIGRGGAFF
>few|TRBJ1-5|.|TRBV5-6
TGTGCCAGCAGCTTGGGGGCCCAGCCCCAGCATTTT
CASSLGAQPQHF
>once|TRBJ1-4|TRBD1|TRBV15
TGTGCCACCAGCCCACATCCGGGACAGGCTGTAGAACTGTTTTTT
CATSPHPGQAVELFF
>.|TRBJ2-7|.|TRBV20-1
TGCAGTGCCAGAGACGGTTACGAGCAGTACTTC
CSARDGYEQYF
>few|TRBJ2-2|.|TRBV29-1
TGCGCGGGGCGCCCAAACACCGGGGAGCTGTTTTTT
CAGRPNTGELFF
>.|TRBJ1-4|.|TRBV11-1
TGTGCCAGCAGCCTAGACGGGTCTTCCGCAACTAATGAAAAACTGTTTTTT
CASSLDGSSATNEKLFF
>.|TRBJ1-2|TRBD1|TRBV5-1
TGCGCCAGCAGCTTGTTAACAGGGGACTATGGCTACACCTTC
CASSLLTGDYGYTF
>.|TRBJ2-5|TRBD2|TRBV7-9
TGTGCCAGCAACCCGGGGGGGCAGACTGACTTC
CASNPGGQTDF
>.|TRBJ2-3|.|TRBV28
TGTGCCAGCAGTAAACAACAGGGATGGGGAGATACGCAGTATTTT
CASSKQQGWGDTQYF
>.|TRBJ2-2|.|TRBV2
TGTGCCAGCAGGGCCTTCCCTGGGAACACCGGGGAGCTGTTTTTT
CASRAFPGNTGELFF
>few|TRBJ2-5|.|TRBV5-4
TGTGCCAGCAGCTTGGGAATAGCCACGGAGACCCAGTACTTC
CASSLGIATETQYF
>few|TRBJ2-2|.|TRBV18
TGTGCCAGCTCCTTAAAGGAGTACGGGGAGCTGTTTTTT
CASSLKEYGELFF
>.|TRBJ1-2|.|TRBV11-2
TGTGCCAGCAGCATCAGGGTATCGGGCTACACCTTC
CASSIRVSGYTF